These 20 T cell receptor beta chains were sequenced from one sample in a study of cytomegalovirus exposure and HLA in healthy donors. PCR used 60 Vbeta primers and 13 Jbeta primers. The repertoire was sequenced with immunoSEQ multiplex PCR; TCRdb's copy has only in-frame clones and lacks some. Among some 67,000 clones listed, 70% to 85% were seen once. Material: PBMCs. All receptors derive from a man aged 55-75 years in good health and CMV-seropositive.

Points on this clone: At one end, the junction sequence differs from germline, possibly due to a read error. This chain links TRBV7-8 with TRBJ2-7; possible D gene TRBD2, 6 bases. The germline V gene has CDR1 SGHVS and CDR2 FQNEAQ. This CDR3 spans 14 amino acids. The CDR3 DNA reads TGTGCCAGCAGCTTGCAATCCGGGACGGGAGTCAGGAACTTC. Translating gives CASSLQSGTGVRNF.

The chain recombines TRBV9 with TRBJ1-1, with 7 bases that match TRBD1. Germline V gene sequence: CDR1 SGDLS, CDR2 YYNGEE. This CDR3 has 14 amino acids. Unmatched junction bases numbered 9, after V lost 3 bases and J lost 7 bases. CDR3 sequence reads: CASSEMGTELEAFF. In DNA form, the CDR3 reads TGTGCCAGCAGCGAAATGGGGACAGAACTTGAAGCTTTCTTT. Full variable domain (rest looked up from reference TRBV9 and TRBJ1-1): DSGVTQTPKHLITATGQRVTLRCSPRSGDLSVYWYQQSLDQGLQFLIQYYNGEERAKGNILERFSAQQFPDLHSELNLSSLELGDSALYFCASSEMGTELEAFFGQGTRLTVV.

The V gene is TRBV5-1, the J gene TRBJ1-6, with 9 bases fitting TRBD1. J was trimmed by 9 bases and V by 4 bases; bases with no gene match: 2. Germline values: CDR1 SGHRS, CDR2 YFSETQ. The CDR3 totals 13 residues. DNA of the CDR3: TGCGCCAGCAGCCAGGACAGGGGTTCACCCCTCCACTTT. Protein sequence: CASSQDRGSPLHF. Supplemented by reference TRBV5-1 and TRBJ1-6, the full variable domain reads KAGVTQTPRYLIKTRGQQVTLSCSPISGHRSVSWYQQTPGQGLQFLFEYFSETQRNKGNFPGRFSGRQFSNSRSEMNVSTLELGDSALYLCASSQDRGSPLHFGNGTRLTVT.

The V and J genes are TRBV6-6 and TRBJ2-7; D remains ambiguous. V lost 5 bases and J 2 bases, leaving 7 bases between the germline ends. The CDR3 is 12 amino acids. Germline V gives CDR1 MNHNY, CDR2 SVGAGI (reference sequence). CDR3 sequence: CASSARAYEQYF. CDR3 in DNA: TGTGCCAGCAGTGCCCGGGCCTACGAGCAGTACTTC.

The chain is built from TRBV28 and TRBJ1-2; 10 positions agree with TRBD1. Germline CDR1 is MDHEN and CDR2 is SYDVKM. Unmatched junction bases numbered 12, after V lost 5 bases and J lost 6 bases. The CDR3 extends over 16 amino acids. CDR3 sequence (DNA): TGTGCCAGCAGTCTCTCCGGGACAGGGGTCCGGAATGGCTACACCTTC. As protein: CASSLSGTGVRNGYTF.

The rearrangement uses TRBV6-5 and TRBJ1-3; TRBD1 is a possible D gene (6 bases). This CDR3 region has 15 residues. The V gene lost 5 bases and the J gene lost 1 base, with 12 bases spanning the gap. The germline gives CDR1 MNHEY, CDR2 SVGAGI. The CDR3 spells CASSGLGGSGNTIYF. In DNA form, the CDR3 reads TGTGCCAGCAGTGGACTAGGGGGTTCTGGAAACACCATATATTTT.

The chain joins TRBV5-1 to TRBJ2-1; TRBD1 matches 9 bases. Germline lookup yields CDR1 SGHRS and CDR2 YFSETQ. The CDR3 runs to 15 residues. After removal of 2 bases from V and 6 bases from J, the junction contained 6 bases not matched to a gene. The CDR3 DNA sequence: TGCGCCAGCAGCTTTGACAGGGGGTATATCAATGAGCAGTTCTTC. This sequence encodes CASSFDRGYINEQFF.

The chain carries TRBV6-1 and TRBJ1-3; possible D gene TRBD1, 5 bases. Germline V gene lookup returns CDR1 MNHNS and CDR2 SASEGT. V lost 1 base, J lost 4 bases, and 14 bases lay in between. This CDR3 region has 16 residues. The CDR3, as DNA: TGTGCCAGCAGTGAAGTTGCCGCAGGGTCCGGAAACACCATATATTTT. The encoded protein is CASSEVAAGSGNTIYF.

This clone has a handful of counts. The chain employs TRBV2 and TRBJ2-5; 11 positions match TRBD1. Germline assignment: CDR1 SNHLY and CDR2 FYNNEI. Germline trimming cut 6 bases from V and 5 bases from J; bases unmatched to any gene: 5. The CDR3 has 14 residues. The CDR3 region is CASSWDRGKETQYF. CDR3 nucleotide sequence: TGTGCCAGCAGCTGGGACAGGGGGAAGGAGACCCAGTACTTC.

The V gene is TRBV2, the J gene TRBJ1-1; D remains ambiguous. The germline V and J ends were trimmed by 9 bases and 0 bases, with 14 bases remaining between them. Looked up from germline, CDR1 is SNHLY and CDR2 is FYNNEI. The CDR3 runs 14 residues. CDR3 DNA: TGTGCCAGTCGACTCACCACGATGAACACTGAAGCTTTCTTT. Its translation: CASRLTTMNTEAFF.

Sample share makes this clone medium-sized. CDR3 amino acids: CASSLVGTGTKYEQYF. In DNA form, the CDR3 reads TGTGCCAGCAGCTTGGTAGGGACAGGGACGAAATACGAGCAGTACTTC. This chain joins TRBV5-4 and TRBJ2-7; 9 bases are a match to TRBD1. This CDR3 is 16 amino acids long. Germline trimming cut 0 bases from V and 4 bases from J; bases unmatched to any gene: 8. Germline CDR1 SGHNT, CDR2 YYREEE (reference sequence).

The J gene is TRBJ2-3, the V gene TRBV18; no clear D. This CDR3 has 14 amino acids. V was pared by 2 bases and J by 0 bases, with 6 bases between. Germline CDR1 reads KGHSH; CDR2 reads LQKENI. The CDR3 DNA reads TGTGCCAGCTCACCAATGGCTAGCACAGATACGCAGTATTTT. The encoded protein is CASSPMASTDTQYF.

This CDR3 is CASSSLLEGSYNEQFF. The CDR3 DNA is TGTGCCAGCAGCTCGCTTCTGGAGGGCTCCTACAATGAGCAGTTCTTC. V is TRBV11-2 and J is TRBJ2-1, with a possible D match to TRBD2 (6 bases). Germline values: CDR1 SGHAT, CDR2 FQNNGV. The germline V and J ends were trimmed by 4 bases and 0 bases, with 13 bases remaining between them. CDR3 length equals 16 residues.

This clone appeared a few times. The V call is TRBV20-1, the J call TRBJ1-5; the match to TRBD1 covers 8 bases. Germline V gene sequence: CDR1 DFQATT, CDR2 SNEGSKA (reference sequence). The CDR3 spans 11 residues. The J segment lost 6 bases and the V segment lost 5 bases, leaving 0 bases of the junction unmatched. CDR3 in amino acids: CSAGQGQPQHF. The CDR3 nucleotides read TGCAGTGCTGGACAGGGTCAGCCCCAGCATTTT.

The chain has TRBV11-2 and TRBJ2-3, with D possibly matching TRBD1 (6 bases). The germline CDR1 and CDR2 sequences are SGHAT and FQNNGV. CDR3 length: 15 residues. Trimming stripped 1 base from V and 6 bases from J, with 14 bases between. CDR3 region: CASSLVGGVIDTQYF. As DNA, the CDR3 is TGTGCCAGCAGCTTAGTAGGGGGAGTCATCGATACGCAGTATTTT.

The chain has TRBV9 and TRBJ1-3, with D perhaps matching TRBD1 (6 bases). Trimming cost V 4 bases and J 0 bases, with 17 bases left between them. The CDR3 spans 17 residues. CDR1 is SGDLS and CDR2 is YYNGEE in the germline V gene. The DNA for the CDR3 is TGTGCCAGCAGCCCTCGACAGGCGTCGAGCTCTGGAAACACCATATATTTT. Protein product: CASSPRQASSSGNTIYF.

Only a few counts were recorded for this clone. V is TRBV5-1 and J is TRBJ1-3, with TRBD1 matching over 8 bases. The germline CDR1 and CDR2 sequences are SGHRS and YFSETQ. With 4 bases clipped from V and 8 bases from J, the junction kept 14 bases outside the gene matches. This CDR3 comprises 16 residues. CDR3 DNA sequence: TGCGCCAGCAGCCGGGCAGGGGGCGCAGAGCTAGACACCATATATTTT. The encoded protein is CASSRAGGAELDTIYF.

V and J are TRBV7-9 and TRBJ1-1, with D possibly being TRBD1 (6 bases). The V end was cut by 5 bases, the J end by 3 bases, with 10 bases between. Germline CDR1 is SEHNR and CDR2 is FQNEAQ (reference sequence). This CDR3 has 13 residues. The CDR3 loop reads CASSGGGHTEAFF. The CDR3 nucleotides read TGTGCCAGCAGCGGGGGGGGGCACACTGAAGCTTTCTTT.

This clone has just a few counts. The chain employs TRBV7-9 and TRBJ2-5, with 8 nucleotides matching TRBD1. CDR3 length: 16 residues. The germline CDR1 and CDR2 sequences are SEHNR and FQNEAQ (reference sequence). J lost 4 bases, V lost 7 bases, and 14 bases had no gene match. The CDR3 region has the DNA TGTGCCAGCACCTTCCCCCGGTGGCAGGGGGCAGAGACCCAGTACTTC. It codes for CASTFPRWQGAETQYF.

This clone was recorded only once. J is TRBJ2-2 and V is TRBV6-1; tentative D call: TRBD1 (6 bases). The V and J ends lost 2 bases and 7 bases respectively, with 14 bases between them. CDR3 size: 15 residues. CDR1 is MNHNS, CDR2 SASEGT, per germline. In nucleotides, the CDR3 is TGTGCCAGCAGTGAAATGCAGGGGCCGTTCGGGGAGCTGTTTTTT. Translation: CASSEMQGPFGELFF.